Presented here are 6 T cell receptor beta chains from one specimen sequenced in a study of cytomegalovirus exposure and HLA in healthy donors. Vbeta (60) and Jbeta (13) primers were used in the PCR. Sequencing was performed with immunoSEQ multiplex PCR; in TCRdb, only in-frame clones are kept and a portion is missing. This table holds over 150,000 clones, 68% found once. Sequenced sample: PBMCs. These receptors were obtained from a woman aged 18-29 years in good health and CMV-seropositive.

This chain links TRBV4-3 with TRBJ2-1; 8 nucleotides agree with TRBD1. The CDR3 is 16 amino acids. Germline V gene sequence: CDR1 LGHNA, CDR2 YSLEER. Germline trimming cut 4 bases from V and 3 bases from J; bases unmatched to any gene: 8. This CDR3 is CASSLDTGGYYNEQFF. CDR3 coding DNA: TGCGCCAGCAGCCTCGATACAGGGGGGTACTACAATGAGCAGTTCTTC.

This clone was found once. This chain connects TRBV9 to TRBJ2-4, with 9 bases aligning to TRBD1. The ends lost 0 bases at V and 0 bases at J; junction bases unmatched: 1. CDR1 is SGDLS and CDR2 is YYNGEE in the germline V gene. This CDR3 region has 16 residues. The CDR3 loop is CASSVGQGVAKNIQYF. The CDR3 region has the DNA TGTGCCAGCAGCGTAGGACAGGGGGTAGCCAAAAACATTCAGTACTTC.

The chain employs TRBV4-2 and TRBJ1-1; D perhaps matches TRBD1 (6 bases). CDR3 size: 15 residues. Germline V CDR1 and CDR2: LGHNA, YNFKEQ. The V and J ends lost 4 bases and 0 bases respectively, with 12 bases between them. In nucleotides, the CDR3 is TGTGCCAGCAGCCCCCGGACAGTTATGAACACTGAAGCTTTCTTT. This encodes CASSPRTVMNTEAFF.

V and J are TRBV9 and TRBJ2-2, with TRBD2 matching over 11 bases. Unmatched junction bases numbered 5, after V lost 6 bases and J lost 1 base. In germline, CDR1 is SGDLS, CDR2 YYNGEE. CDR3 length: 16 residues. CDR3 bases: TGTGCCAGCACCCTAGGACTAGCGGGGAACACCGGGGAGCTGTTTTTT. Translation gives CASTLGLAGNTGELFF.

The CDR3 here is CASSWGGGGEANQPQHF. The CDR3 DNA reads as TGTGCCAGCAGCTGGGGAGGCGGGGGGGAGGCGAATCAGCCCCAGCATTTT. The chain uses TRBV5-4 and TRBJ1-5; D is possibly TRBD1 (5 bases). CDR1 and CDR2 (germline): SGHNT, YYREEE (reference sequence). The V gene lost 3 bases and the J gene lost 4 bases, with 20 bases spanning the gap. The CDR3 runs 17 residues.

The chain couples TRBV19 to TRBJ1-2; 9 bases align to TRBD1. The CDR3 consists of 18 residues. Per germline, CDR1 LNHDA and CDR2 SQIVND (reference sequence). V dropped 2 bases and J dropped 4; count of bases not matched to a gene: 14. The CDR3 bases are TGTGCCAGTAGTATACTCCCGGGACAGGGAGTGATGGGCTATGGCTACACCTTC. Protein: CASSILPGQGVMGYGYTF.